Presented here are 26 T cell receptor beta chains from one specimen sequenced in a study of blood T cells in healthy people across ages. PCR was performed a second time for about 7 to 12 cycles using a sample-barcoded 5' primer and a J-beta primer mix. TCRdb re-called the 5' RACE reads with MiXCR, one entry per CDR3 protein. The sample lists roughly 650,000 distinct CDR3 sequences; approximately 29% were seen once. The sample was blood. The receptors shown here come from a woman aged 80 or over in good health.

This clonotype was seen ten or more times. The V and J genes are TRBV7-2 and TRBJ2-7; D possibly uses TRBD1 or TRBD2 (6 bases each). Deletions cut 5 bases from V and 2 bases from J, with 13 bases between. Germline-derived CDR1 and CDR2 are SGHTA and FQGNSA. CDR3 length equals 14 residues. This CDR3 is CASSPQGGTYEQYF. The CDR3 nucleotides read TGTGCCAGCAGCCCACAGGGAGGAACCTACGAGCAGTACTTC.

In the case of this clonotype: A much bigger clone sits one base away, suggesting this may be a read error. The rearrangement uses TRBV6-2 or TRBV6-3 and TRBJ1-1, with D possibly TRBD1 on 6 matching bases. V was pared by 6 bases and J by 10 bases, with 18 bases between. The CDR3 is 13 amino acids. Germline V gene data show CDR1 as MNHEY and CDR2 as SVGEGT. As DNA, the CDR3 is TGTGCCAGCAGAGACAGGAGTGACTCGGGAGCTTTCTTT. This translates into CASRDRSDSGAFF.

This clonotype appeared a few times. CDR3 DNA: TGTGCCTGGAACCCGGGAGGTTCCTACGAGCAGTACTTC. This encodes CAWNPGGSYEQYF. V gene TRBV30 combines with J gene TRBJ2-7; TRBD2 agrees at 7 bases. Per the germline V gene, CDR1 is GTSNPN and CDR2 is SVGIG (reference sequence). With 4 bases clipped from V and 1 base from J, the junction kept 4 bases outside the gene matches. The CDR3 length is 13 residues.

This clonotype has a count of ten or more. V gene TRBV9 combines with J gene TRBJ2-3; 7 nucleotides agree with TRBD1. From germline, CDR1 is SGDLS and CDR2 YYNGEE. The trim removed 3 bases at V and 1 base at J, leaving 17 bases unmatched. The CDR3 sequence is 19 residues long. CDR3: CASSATKRDSSLRTDTQYF. The CDR3, as DNA: TGTGCCAGCAGCGCCACTAAACGGGACAGCAGCCTTCGCACAGATACGCAGTATTTT.

The gene calls are TRBV20-1 and TRBJ1-2; unclear D gene. Germline-derived CDR1 and CDR2 are DFQATT and SNEGSKA (reference sequence). This CDR3 region has 11 residues. Trimming shortened V by 3 bases and J by 10 bases, and 12 bases separated the two germline ends. The CDR3 spells CSASPPGDYTF. The CDR3, as DNA: TGCAGTGCTAGCCCCCCGGGTGACTACACCTTC.

The chain joins TRBV2 to TRBJ1-5, with a tentative D call TRBD1 (6 bases). CDR3 length equals 14 residues. V lost 6 bases and J lost 6, with 15 bases in between. Germline V gives CDR1 SNHLY, CDR2 FYNNEI. CDR3 protein: CASRGQTDGQPQHF. The CDR3, as DNA: TGTGCCAGCAGGGGACAAACGGACGGTCAGCCCCAGCATTTT.

The CDR3 loop reads CASSWTGPVGGANVLTF. CDR3 nucleotide sequence: TGTGCCAGTTCGTGGACAGGGCCCGTTGGTGGGGCCAACGTCCTGACTTTC. This chain connects TRBV12-3 or TRBV12-4 to TRBJ2-6; TRBD1 aligns across 8 bases. With 9 bases clipped from V and 3 bases from J, the junction kept 13 bases outside the gene matches. The CDR3 is made up of 17 amino acids.

This clonotype was detected only once. V usage is TRBV24-1 and J usage is TRBJ2-3; tentatively, D is TRBD1 or TRBD2 (6 bases each). V was trimmed by 7 bases and J by 2 bases, leaving 21 bases between them. This CDR3 region has 17 residues. The V gene's germline CDR1 is KGHDR and CDR2 SFDVKD. The CDR3 nucleotides are TGTGCCACCAGGCACCGTCAGGGGAAGCGGGTCACAGATACGCAGTATTTT. Its translation: CATRHRQGKRVTDTQYF.

Many counts were recorded for this clonotype. This chain joins TRBV24-1 and TRBJ2-3, with D perhaps assigned TRBD1 or TRBD2 (5 bases each). Trimming left V 4 bases short and J 5 bases short, with 21 bases between. Germline loops: CDR1 KGHDR, CDR2 SFDVKD. The CDR3 sequence is 17 residues long. CDR3 sequence reads: CATSDLLDGTGGDTQYF. Here the CDR3 DNA reads TGTGCCACCAGTGACTTGCTCGACGGAACAGGAGGAGATACGCAGTATTTT.

This clonotype was picked up a small number of times. This chain links TRBV28 with TRBJ2-7, with D possibly matching TRBD2 (6 bases). Per the germline V gene, CDR1 is MDHEN and CDR2 is SYDVKM. Trimming stripped 8 bases from V and 3 bases from J, with 14 bases between. The CDR3 is 13 amino acids. CDR3 coding DNA: TGTGCCAGCCGTACGGGGGTTTACTACGAGCAGTACTTC. Protein sequence: CASRTGVYYEQYF.

The genes are TRBV19 and TRBJ1-4, with D hard to call. The CDR3 totals 16 residues. Trimming shortened V by 1 base and J by 0 bases, and 9 bases separated the two germline ends. Germline CDR1 reads LNHDA; CDR2 reads SQIVND (reference sequence). CDR3 protein: CASSIASGSTNEKLFF. CDR3 DNA: TGTGCCAGTAGTATAGCGTCGGGATCAACTAATGAAAAACTGTTTTTT. The variable domain in full, with the rest retrieved from reference TRBV19 and TRBJ1-4, is DGGITQSPKYLFRKEGQNVTLSCEQNLNHDAMYWYRQDPGQGLRLIYYSQIVNDFQKGDIAEGYSVSREKKESFPLTVTSAQKNPTAFYLCASSIASGSTNEKLFFGSGTQLSVL.

In this sample, this clonotype turned up a few times. At one of its ends the junction is not consistent with the germline gene, which may arise from a read error. The rearrangement joins TRBV7-6 to TRBJ2-5; 7 nucleotides line up with TRBD2. There are 16 residues in the CDR3. CDR1 is SGHVS, CDR2 FNYEAQ, per germline. Written as DNA, the CDR3 is TGTACCAGCAGCCCCGCGGGGGAGGCCTTACAAGAGACCCAGTACTTC. The encoded protein is CTSSPAGEALQETQYF.

This clonotype was counted ten times or more. This chain connects TRBV10-3 to TRBJ2-3; D assignment may be TRBD1 or TRBD2 (6 bases each). V was cut by 7 bases and J by 3 bases, with 17 bases left in between. Looked up from germline, CDR1 is ENHRY and CDR2 is SYGVKD. The CDR3 has 15 amino acids. The CDR3 bases are TGTGCCATCAACGACCCGGGGGCCTCAACAGATACGCAGTATTTT. This encodes CAINDPGASTDTQYF.

This clonotype was counted at least ten times. This sequence joins TRBV4-3 and TRBJ1-1, with D hard to call. Germline-derived CDR1 and CDR2 are LGHNA and YSLEER. The CDR3 consists of 14 residues. Trimming removed 3 bases from V and 2 bases from J, with 10 bases in between. The CDR3 protein is CASSHHRGNTEAFF. The CDR3, as DNA: TGCGCCAGCAGCCACCACCGGGGAAACACTGAAGCTTTCTTT.

This clonotype was found many times. This could be a read error, since a much larger clone is one nucleotide away. This chain joins TRBV7-2 and TRBJ2-1, with D perhaps assigned TRBD1 or TRBD2 (6 bases each). Germline values: CDR1 SGHTA, CDR2 FQGNSA. The germline V and J ends were trimmed by 6 bases and 6 bases, with 15 bases remaining between them. The CDR3 is 14 residues long. The CDR3 bases are TGTGCCAGCAGTCCTTGGGGGGCTTGCAATGAGCAGTTCTTC. It translates to CASSPWGACNEQFF. The full variable domain, its missing parts supplied by reference TRBV7-2 and TRBJ2-1, is GAGVSQSPSNKVTEKGKDVELRCDPISGHTALYWYRQSLGQGLEFLIYFQGNSAPDKSGLPSDRFSAERTGGSVSTLTIQRTQQEDSAVYLCASSPWGACNEQFFGPGTRLTVL.

The rearrangement links TRBV29-1 to TRBJ2-3, with 8 nucleotides matching TRBD2. CDR3 length equals 13 residues. CDR1 and CDR2 (germline): SQVTM, ANQGSEA. V was pared by 3 bases and J by 3 bases, with 2 bases of the junction left unmatched. The CDR3 reads CSVDGRVTDTQYF. CDR3 bases: TGCAGCGTTGACGGGAGGGTAACAGATACGCAGTATTTT.

Concerning this clonotype itself: The germline gene is not matched at one end of the junction; a read error may be the cause. This sequence joins TRBV12-3 or TRBV12-4 and TRBJ2-3; D may be TRBD1 (5 bases). The CDR3 runs 15 residues. The CDR3 nucleotides read TGTGCCCGCACCGACGACAGATATCGCACAGATACGCAATATTTT. As protein: CARTDDRYRTDTQYF.

This clonotype was counted a few times. The rearrangement joins TRBV3-1 to TRBJ1-2; tentative D call: TRBD1 (5 bases). The CDR3 covers 13 residues. The V end was cut by 1 base, the J end by 8 bases, with 11 bases between. Germline assignment: CDR1 LGHDT and CDR2 YNNKEL (reference sequence). CDR3 residues: CASSQVGRAGYTF. The CDR3 bases are TGTGCCAGCAGCCAAGTAGGCAGGGCCGGCTACACCTTC.

This chain uses TRBV18 with TRBJ2-5; 8 nucleotides line up with TRBD1. The DNA end is more similar to TRBJ2-7, so the J call may be wrong. The CDR3 runs to 14 residues. Germline CDR1 KGHSH, CDR2 LQKENI. The CDR3 here is CASSPVAGGHEQYF. CDR3 coding DNA: TGTGCCAGCTCACCGGTAGCAGGGGGCCACGAGCAGTACTTC.

CDR3 protein: CASSRTGAAGANVLTF. CDR3 DNA: TGTGCCAGCAGTCGGACAGGGGCCGCAGGGGCCAACGTCCTGACTTTC. The chain recombines TRBV6-6 with TRBJ2-6, with TRBD1 matching over 9 bases. The V segment lost 5 bases and the J segment 4 bases; nucleotides outside the gene matches: 6. Germline CDR1 and CDR2: MNHNY and SVGAGI (reference sequence). This CDR3 has 16 amino acids.

This clonotype came up many times. The genes are TRBV27 and TRBJ1-5; D perhaps matches TRBD1 (6 bases). The CDR3 runs 14 residues. Germline assignment: CDR1 MNHEY and CDR2 SMNVEV (reference sequence). Trimming took 0 bases from V and 7 from J, leaving 10 bases between them. The CDR3 here is CASSLSAGGQPQHF. As DNA, the CDR3 is TGTGCCAGCAGTTTATCGGCCGGGGGCCAGCCCCAGCATTTT.

This clonotype is a singleton in its sample. The V gene is TRBV6-5, the J gene TRBJ2-4; D is undetermined. The J call may be incorrect, as the DNA end agrees better with TRBJ2-7. Germline V lookup: CDR1 MNHEY, CDR2 SVGAGI. The length of the CDR3 is 13 residues. Written as DNA, the CDR3 is TGTGCCAGCAGTTATAGGACCCTCTACGAGCAGTACTTC. Its protein product is CASSYRTLYEQYF.

The sample holds one count of this clonotype. V gene TRBV12-3 or TRBV12-4 combines with J gene TRBJ1-1, with TRBD1 matching over 9 bases. Germline trimming cut 6 bases from V and 5 bases from J; bases unmatched to any gene: 10. There are 15 residues in the CDR3. CDR3 protein: CASSYTTGGGTEAFF. CDR3 sequence (DNA): TGTGCCAGCAGCTACACGACAGGGGGAGGGACTGAAGCTTTCTTT.

This clonotype was seen ten or more times. The chain employs TRBV7-9 and TRBJ1-2; the D is unclear. This CDR3 is built from 14 residues. Germline V lookup: CDR1 SEHNR, CDR2 FQNEAQ (reference sequence). Trimming shortened V by 2 bases and J by 1 base, and 8 bases separated the two germline ends. The CDR3 DNA is TGTGCCAGCAGCTTAAGTGGAGTTAACTATGGCTACACCTTC. This gives the protein CASSLSGVNYGYTF.

This chain connects TRBV7-8 to TRBJ2-7; weak D call: TRBD1 (5 bases). The assigned J gene may be wrong: the sequence end matches TRBJ2-5 better. This CDR3 has 15 amino acids. CDR1 and CDR2 from the germline V gene are SGHVS and FQNEAQ. The CDR3 DNA reads as TGTGCCAGCAGCAGTCGAGTGGGGCGGACGGAGACCCAGTACTTC. Its protein is CASSSRVGRTETQYF.

A remark on this clonotype: This sequence may be a read error, since a much larger clone differs from it by one base. This chain uses TRBV5-1 with TRBJ2-4; D remains unclear. The germline gives CDR1 SGHRS, CDR2 YFSETQ. There are 13 residues in the CDR3. The CDR3 DNA reads TGCGCCAACAGCTTGAATTCGGCCTATATTCAGTACTTC. It is translated as CANSLNSAYIQYF. The full variable domain, rest sourced from reference TRBV5-1 and TRBJ2-4, is KAGVTQTPRYLIKTRGQQVTLSCSPISGHRSVSWYQQTPGQGLQFLFEYFSETQRNKGNFPGRFSGRQFSNSRSEMNVSTLELGDSALYLCANSLNSAYIQYFGAGTRLSVL.